This T cell receptor beta chain was found in a study of human T cells and chemical hapten exposure. Authors' methods: Counting gave a median of about 89,000 TCRs per sample, with values ranging from about 23,224 to 750,000. MiXCR, applied by TCRdb to the RACE reads, yields one record per CDR3 protein. TCRdb's processing, not the authors' own work, is the source of the V and J calls. The sample holds about 94,000 distinct CDR3 sequences, over 7.5% seen once. Unmatched junction bases numbered 6, after V lost 5 bases and J lost 2 bases. Germline lookup yields CDR1 MNHEY and CDR2 SMNVEV (reference sequence). CDR3 length: 15 amino acids. Described time point: patch test 2, 6 weeks after DPC sensitization. Treatment denoted: therapeutic diphenylcyclopropenone sensitization with weekly scalp DPC.

The material was whole blood, obtained in connection with sensitization to the hapten diphenylcyclopropenone (DPC). This clonotype was obtained from a woman aged 40-49 years with alopecia areata. Some clones in this sample may be carry-over from other donors' samples. The V call is TRBV27, the J call TRBJ2-5, with 9 positions matching TRBD1. CDR3 protein: CASSPIQGAQETQYF. The CDR3 bases are TGTGCCAGCAGTCCTATACAGGGGGCGCAAGAGACCCAGTACTTC.